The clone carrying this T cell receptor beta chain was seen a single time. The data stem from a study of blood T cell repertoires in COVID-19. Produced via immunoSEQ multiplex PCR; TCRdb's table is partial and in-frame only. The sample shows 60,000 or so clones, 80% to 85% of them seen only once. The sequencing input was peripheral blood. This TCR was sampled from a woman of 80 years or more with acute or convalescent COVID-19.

The CDR3 DNA is TGTGCCAGCAGCTTAGAGGCGGCGAACACTGAAGCTTTCTTT. Amino acid sequence: CASSLEAANTEAFF. The J gene is TRBJ1-1, the V gene TRBV7-9; the D is unclear. Germline V CDR1 and CDR2: SEHNR, FQNEAQ (reference sequence). This CDR3 comprises 14 residues. V was shortened by 1 base and J by 1 base, with 7 bases between the two germline ends.